These 30 T cell receptor beta chains were all obtained from the same sample, sequenced in a study of molecular identifiers for immune sequencing clone quantification. Each CDR3 protein is one row after TCRdb ran MiXCR on the PCR reads. The sample lists about 640,000 distinct CDR3 sequences; 20% were seen once. Sequencing was performed on naive CD8+ T cells from blood, with Jurkat cell RNA spiked in. Sample subset: FACS-sorted CD8+CD4-CCR7+CD45RA+ naive T cells. Receptors were obtained from a human donor in good health. Some libraries in this study had Jurkat cell RNA spiked in.

This clonotype was observed many times. The CDR3 spells CASSLKRTGTDTQYF. The CDR3 DNA is TGTGCCAGCAGCTTGAAGAGGACTGGCACAGATACGCAGTATTTT. The chain uses TRBV5-4 and TRBJ2-3; possibly TRBD2 for D (5 bases). The germline V gene encodes CDR1 SGHNT and CDR2 YYREEE (reference sequence). Trimming stripped 1 base from V and 1 base from J, with 10 bases between. CDR3 length: 15 amino acids. Complete variable domain (other parts from reference TRBV5-4 and TRBJ2-3): ETGVTQSPTHLIKTRGQQVTLRCSSQSGHNTVSWYQQALGQGPQFIFQYYREEENGRGNFPPRFSGLQFPNYSSELNVNALELDDSALYLCASSLKRTGTDTQYFGPGTRLTVL.

This clonotype was seen repeatedly, ten times or more. The chain couples TRBV29-1 to TRBJ2-7; no definite D call. V was clipped by 4 bases and J by 4 bases, with 14 bases between them. This CDR3 has 13 residues. The germline V gene encodes CDR1 SQVTM and CDR2 ANQGSEA. The CDR3 nucleotides are TGCAGCGTTGCAGCCGGTACGGTTTACGAGCAGTACTTC. Its protein is CSVAAGTVYEQYF.

This clonotype was counted many times. The chain has TRBV30 and TRBJ2-7; D ambiguous. Trimming left V 5 bases short and J 3 bases short, with 5 bases between. CDR3 size: 10 residues. CDR1 is GTSNPN, CDR2 SVGIG, per germline (reference sequence). CDR3 sequence (DNA): TGTGCCTGGGGGGACTACGAGCAGTACTTC. Its translation is CAWGDYEQYF.

V is TRBV19 and J is TRBJ2-1, with 7 bases identical to TRBD2. The J segment lost 7 bases and the V segment lost 5 bases, leaving 5 bases of the junction unmatched. In germline, CDR1 is LNHDA, CDR2 SQIVND (reference sequence). This CDR3 comprises 13 residues. The chain's CDR3 is CASSLSGKNEQFF. CDR3 nucleotide sequence: TGTGCCAGTAGTCTGAGCGGGAAAAATGAGCAGTTCTTC. Based on the CDR3 plus reference TRBV19 and TRBJ2-1, the full variable domain is DGGITQSPKYLFRKEGQNVTLSCEQNLNHDAMYWYRQDPGQGLRLIYYSQIVNDFQKGDIAEGYSVSREKKESFPLTVTSAQKNPTAFYLCASSLSGKNEQFFGPGTRLTVL.

The genes are TRBV6-1 and TRBJ2-6; perhaps TRBD2 as D (6 bases). Trimming removed 6 bases from V and 4 bases from J, with 13 bases in between. This CDR3 spans 15 amino acids. Germline values: CDR1 MNHNS, CDR2 SASEGT. CDR3 region: CASRARGFGANVLTF. CDR3 DNA: TGTGCCAGCAGGGCACGGGGGTTCGGGGCCAACGTCCTGACTTTC.

Details on this clonotype: Mismatch with germline at one junction end may stem from a read error. The J gene is TRBJ2-7, the V gene TRBV19, with TRBD1 matching over 8 bases. Germline lookup yields CDR1 LNHDA and CDR2 SQIVND (reference sequence). This CDR3 comprises 16 residues. CDR3 sequence (DNA): TGTGCCAGTAGTAGAGGGACCGGGACAGGCTCCTACAAGCAGTACTTC. It translates to CASSRGTGTGSYKQYF.

Many counts were recorded for this clonotype. V usage is TRBV5-6 and J usage is TRBJ2-3, with D maybe TRBD2 (6 bases). Germline CDR1 SGHDT, CDR2 YYEEEE. Trimming took off 0 bases at V and 2 bases at J, with 13 bases between the two ends. CDR3 length: 16 amino acids. The CDR3 sequence is CASSLEAGSPTDTQYF. As DNA, the CDR3 is TGTGCCAGCAGCTTGGAGGCGGGAAGCCCCACAGATACGCAGTATTTT.

This clonotype appeared many times. The chain has TRBV2 and TRBJ2-3; possible D gene TRBD2, 5 bases. Germline V gene data show CDR1 as SNHLY and CDR2 as FYNNEI. Trimming left V 4 bases short and J 1 base short, with 18 bases between. The CDR3 extends over 17 amino acids. CDR3 DNA: TGTGCCAGCAGTGGGACGTTACCGGGGAAGGGCACAGATACGCAGTATTTT. Amino acids: CASSGTLPGKGTDTQYF.

The chain employs TRBV13 and TRBJ2-7; possible D gene TRBD1, 5 bases. The germline gives CDR1 PRHDT, CDR2 FYEKMQ (reference sequence). The CDR3 spans 15 residues. V was cut by 4 bases and J by 7 bases, with 20 bases left in between. In DNA form, the CDR3 reads TGTGCCAGCAGCTACGATGGGCAGGGTATTGAGGAGCAGTACTTC. It is translated as CASSYDGQGIEEQYF.

CDR3 DNA: TGTGCCAGCCACCTCAGTCTTAGCACTGAAGCTTTCTTT. This sequence encodes CASHLSLSTEAFF. This chain joins TRBV19 and TRBJ1-1; D remains unclear. Germline lookup yields CDR1 LNHDA and CDR2 SQIVND (reference sequence). This CDR3 comprises 13 residues. V was shortened by 9 bases and J by 4 bases, with 15 bases between the two germline ends. The whole variable domain, filled in from reference TRBV19 and TRBJ1-1, reads DGGITQSPKYLFRKEGQNVTLSCEQNLNHDAMYWYRQDPGQGLRLIYYSQIVNDFQKGDIAEGYSVSREKKESFPLTVTSAQKNPTAFYLCASHLSLSTEAFFGQGTRLTVV.

This clonotype was seen repeatedly, ten times or more. The V and J genes are TRBV4-1 and TRBJ2-7, with 11 nucleotides matching TRBD2. The V gene's germline CDR1 is MGHRA and CDR2 YSYEKL. Trimming at V came to 4 bases and at J to 7 bases, leaving 6 bases not matched to a gene. The CDR3 length is 14 residues. CDR3 region: CASSPTSGILEQYF. The CDR3 DNA sequence: TGCGCCAGCAGCCCGACTAGCGGGATCTTGGAGCAGTACTTC.

There are a few counts of this clonotype. The chain recombines TRBV20-1 with TRBJ2-1, with D uncertain. Trimming took off 3 bases at V and 10 bases at J, with 16 bases between the two ends. Germline V gene sequence: CDR1 DFQATT, CDR2 SNEGSKA (reference sequence). This CDR3 comprises 13 residues. The CDR3 DNA reads as TGCAGTGCTAGGGCCCCCAGTTCACGGGAGCAGTTCTTC. This gives the protein CSARAPSSREQFF.

This clonotype was counted between two and nine times. V and J are TRBV27 and TRBJ2-2; 9 bases fit TRBD1. The germline gives CDR1 MNHEY, CDR2 SMNVEV (reference sequence). CDR3 length equals 19 residues. Losses at the gene ends were 4 bases for V and 2 bases for J; bases not matched to a gene: 14. The chain's CDR3 is CASSSPIFRDRDNTGELFF. The CDR3 nucleotides read TGTGCCAGCAGTTCTCCAATCTTTCGGGACAGGGATAACACCGGGGAGCTGTTTTTT.

For this clonotype: A much larger clone sits a single nucleotide away, making a read error possible. This chain connects TRBV4-3 to TRBJ2-7; D may be TRBD1 or TRBD2 (5 bases each). The CDR3 extends over 17 amino acids. CDR1 LGHNA and CDR2 YSLEER come from the germline V gene. The CDR3 DNA reads TGCGCCGGCAGCCAAGGGGTTGCCTACGGGGCCGTCTACGAGCAGTACTTC. Translating it yields CAGSQGVAYGAVYEQYF.

This clonotype was recorded many times. The rearrangement links TRBV6-5 to TRBJ1-1, with D possibly TRBD1 on 5 matching bases. This CDR3 is built from 15 residues. V dropped 4 bases and J dropped 0 bases, with 12 bases sitting between them. Germline-derived CDR1 and CDR2 are MNHEY and SVGAGI. This CDR3 reads CASSFGDLVNTEAFF. CDR3 nucleotide sequence: TGTGCCAGCAGTTTCGGGGACCTAGTGAACACTGAAGCTTTCTTT.

This clonotype has at least ten counts. The chain has TRBV7-9 and TRBJ2-7, with D tentatively TRBD1 (5 bases). V lost 5 bases and J lost 5, with 7 bases in between. The CDR3 is made up of 11 amino acids. CDR1 is SEHNR and CDR2 is FQNEAQ in the germline V gene (reference sequence). The CDR3 DNA reads TGTGCCAGCAGCAGGGGCCACGAGCAGTACTTC. This gives the protein CASSRGHEQYF.

This clonotype was observed at least ten times. The V and J genes are TRBV20-1 and TRBJ1-1; D ambiguous. CDR3 length: 11 amino acids. V lost 2 bases and J 8 bases, leaving 9 bases between the germline ends. CDR1 and CDR2 from the germline V gene are DFQATT and SNEGSKA (reference sequence). CDR3 sequence: CSARMGSEAFF. The CDR3 DNA follows: TGCAGTGCTAGAATGGGCAGCGAAGCTTTCTTT.

This chain connects TRBV13 to TRBJ1-2; D is ambiguous. CDR1 is PRHDT and CDR2 is FYEKMQ in the germline V gene (reference sequence). V lost 6 bases, J lost 2 bases, and 13 bases lay in between. The CDR3 length is 14 residues. CDR3 protein: CASSSYSGNYGYTF. The DNA for the CDR3 is TGTGCCAGCAGTTCGTACTCAGGCAACTATGGCTACACCTTC. The full variable domain, its missing parts supplied by reference TRBV13 and TRBJ1-2, is AAGVIQSPRHLIKEKRETATLKCYPIPRHDTVYWYQQGPGQDPQFLISFYEKMQSDKGSIPDRFSAQQFSDYHSELNMSSLELGDSALYFCASSSYSGNYGYTFGSGTRLTVV.

This sequence joins TRBV6-1 and TRBJ2-7, with D unresolved. Trimming took 2 bases from V and 2 from J, leaving 13 bases between them. The CDR3 sequence is 15 residues long. The germline V gene has CDR1 MNHNS and CDR2 SASEGT. The CDR3 protein is CASSESTKRAYEQYF. CDR3 sequence (DNA): TGTGCCAGCAGTGAATCGACAAAAAGGGCCTACGAGCAGTACTTC.

This clonotype was picked up many times. The J gene is TRBJ2-3, the V gene TRBV4-1; no reliable D call. Trimming removed 0 bases at V and 4 bases at J, with 5 bases between. The CDR3 runs to 13 residues. Germline V CDR1 and CDR2: MGHRA, YSYEKL. CDR3 nucleotide sequence: TGCGCCAGCAGCCAAGACTCGGCAGATACGCAGTATTTT. It translates to CASSQDSADTQYF.

This chain uses TRBV24-1 with TRBJ2-1; no firm D call. Between the trimmed V and J ends, which lost 0 bases and 11 bases, there was a span of 13 bases. The CDR3 loop spans 14 amino acids. Per germline, CDR1 KGHDR and CDR2 SFDVKD. The DNA of the CDR3 is TGTGCCACCAGTGATTTGCAGTCCTCCGGTAAGCAGTTCTTC. It codes for CATSDLQSSGKQFF.

Note on this clonotype: This may arise from a read error, as a much more abundant clone is one base away. Without the conserved terminal phenylalanine or tryptophan, this CDR3 likely stems from a read error. CDR3 loop: CASFRFGNTEAFS. CDR3 coding DNA: TGTGCCAGCTTCCGCTTTGGGAACACTGAAGCTTTCTCT. The rearrangement joins TRBV6-5 to TRBJ1-1, with D unresolved. V lost 8 bases and J lost 1, with 11 bases in between. Germline CDR1 MNHEY, CDR2 SVGAGI. The length of the CDR3 is 13 residues.

This clonotype has just a few counts. The genes are TRBV6-2 or TRBV6-3 and TRBJ2-7, with D possibly matching TRBD2 (5 bases). Germline CDR1 is MNHEY and CDR2 is SVGEGT. The CDR3 runs 16 residues. Trimming stripped 5 bases from V and 4 bases from J, with 21 bases between. The CDR3 nucleotides are TGTGCCAGCAGTCTCGGGGTTCAGACCGTCGGTTACGAGCAGTACTTC. Translation: CASSLGVQTVGYEQYF.

Concerning this clonotype itself: A clone one base away is much larger, so this may be a read error. The chain joins TRBV7-8 to TRBJ1-2, with TRBD1 matching 9 bases. The CDR3 has 15 residues. CDR1 and CDR2 from the germline V gene are SGHVS and FQNEAQ. CDR3 in DNA: TGTGCCCGCAGCTTATGGACAGGGGACAACTATGGCTACACCTTC. Translation: CARSLWTGDNYGYTF.

A single count supports this clonotype. As the CDR3 is not closed by the conserved phenylalanine or tryptophan, this likely results from a read error. Because the CDR3's place on the DNA is in doubt, the DNA is left out and the CDR3 is given as listed by TCRdb. V is TRBV29-1 and J is TRBJ2-7; the table's D call TRBD1 went unverified against the DNA. The CDR3 is made up of 15 amino acids, end residues included. In germline, CDR1 is SQVTM, CDR2 ANQGSEA. CDR3 amino acids: CSITWGDRGPSVRYL.

This clonotype was seen ten or more times. The rearrangement joins TRBV4-1 to TRBJ1-1; TRBD1 matches 10 bases. This CDR3 spans 15 amino acids. With 0 bases clipped from V and 11 bases from J, the junction kept 9 bases outside the gene matches. Germline loops: CDR1 MGHRA, CDR2 YSYEKL. CDR3 DNA sequence: TGCGCCAGCAGCCAAGATCCCGGGACAGGGGAGAAGGCTTTCTTT. Its translation is CASSQDPGTGEKAFF.

This clonotype occurred many times. This chain links TRBV9 with TRBJ1-2; 7 nucleotides align to TRBD1. With 0 bases clipped from V and 2 bases from J, the junction kept 13 bases outside the gene matches. The CDR3 length is 18 residues. CDR1 is SGDLS, CDR2 YYNGEE, per germline. The CDR3 nucleotides read TGTGCCAGCAGCGTAGGGGGGACAGCAGTTTCAGCGAACTATGGCTACACCTTC. Its translation is CASSVGGTAVSANYGYTF.

In the case of this clonotype: A read error is possible here, since a much larger clone lies one base away. This chain uses TRBV15 with TRBJ2-7, with D possibly being TRBD1 (5 bases). CDR3 size: 13 residues. The germline V gene encodes CDR1 LNHNV and CDR2 YYDKDF (reference sequence). V was pared by 2 bases and J by 6 bases, with 11 bases between. The CDR3: CATSRSGYSEQYF. CDR3 bases: TGTGCCACCAGCAGATCAGGGTACTCCGAGCAGTACTTC.

This clonotype was detected many times. The J gene is TRBJ2-7, the V gene TRBV10-3; TRBD2 might be the D (6 bases). Germline CDR1 ENHRY, CDR2 SYGVKD. Trimming shortened V by 0 bases and J by 0 bases, and 9 bases separated the two germline ends. This CDR3 contains 15 residues. For the CDR3, the DNA is TGTGCCATCAGTGAGTCGTCTAGCGACTCCTACGAGCAGTACTTC. Protein: CAISESSSDSYEQYF.

The V gene is TRBV7-9, the J gene TRBJ1-4; 7 positions match TRBD1. The trim removed 4 bases at V and 0 bases at J, leaving 11 bases unmatched. The CDR3 has 18 amino acids. Germline assignment: CDR1 SEHNR and CDR2 FQNEAQ (reference sequence). The CDR3 spells CASSSIRLQGTTNEKLFF. The CDR3 region has the DNA TGTGCCAGCAGCTCAATCCGCCTACAGGGGACAACTAATGAAAAACTGTTTTTT.